Presented here are 5 T cell receptor beta chains from one specimen sequenced in a study of kidney transplant recipient with SARS-CoV-2 infection. TCRdb re-called the reads through MiXCR, storing one row per CDR3 protein. Here the sample spans roughly 230,000 distinct CDR3 sequences, under 30% being singletons. The specimen comprised a blood sample, sampled at baseline and between days 110 and 120 from a kidney transplant recipient. The receptors here all came from a male patient between 25 and 39 years old who had COVID-19 and was a kidney transplant recipient. A subset of T cells may come from the graft donor.

Comment on this clonotype: It may be a read error: a sequence one base away is much more abundant. The rearrangement joins TRBV8-2 to TRBJ1-2. TRBV8-2 is designated a pseudogene. This CDR3 has 16 amino acids. The CDR3 sequence is CGSGFDDSRKTHGYTF. CDR3 sequence (DNA): TGTGGCAGTGGTTTTGATGATAGCCGAAAGACCCATGGCTACACCTTC.

Worth noting for this clonotype: A clone one base away is much larger, so this may be a read error. V is TRBV23-1 and J is TRBJ1-2, with D hard to call. TRBV23-1 is an open reading frame whose function is uncertain. CDR3 length: 17 residues. CDR3 DNA: TGCGCCAGCAGTCCTACCGGGCTACGCAGAAAGACCTATGGCCACACCTTC. This codes for CASSPTGLRRKTYGHTF.

This clonotype was observed many times. The chain recombines TRBV7-8 with TRBJ1-2; D remains unclear. Looked up from germline, CDR1 is SGHVS and CDR2 is FQNEAQ. There are 14 residues in the CDR3. V lost 5 bases and J lost 5, with 15 bases in between. In DNA, the CDR3 is TGTGCCAGCAGCCTGAGTGGCCCACGTTATGGCTACACCTTC. Translating gives CASSLSGPRYGYTF.

This clonotype was observed at least ten times. This sequence joins TRBV2 and TRBJ2-5; either TRBD1 or TRBD2 may fit D (5 bases each). The CDR3 runs to 16 residues. V was trimmed by 4 bases and J by 5 bases, leaving 20 bases between them. Germline CDR1 reads SNHLY; CDR2 reads FYNNEI. In DNA, the CDR3 is TGTGCCAGCAGTGCAGATCAGGGAGAAAGAGGGGAGACCCAGTACTTC. As protein: CASSADQGERGETQYF.

This chain connects TRBV6-5 to TRBJ2-3, with 9 bases fitting TRBD1. CDR3 length: 20 residues. With 5 bases clipped from V and 3 bases from J, the junction kept 21 bases outside the gene matches. In germline, CDR1 is MNHEY, CDR2 SVGAGI. The CDR3 DNA sequence: TGTGCCAGCAGTCCGGCATTCTTCTCCAGGGGACAGGGAACGACAGATACGCAGTATTTT. It codes for CASSPAFFSRGQGTTDTQYF.